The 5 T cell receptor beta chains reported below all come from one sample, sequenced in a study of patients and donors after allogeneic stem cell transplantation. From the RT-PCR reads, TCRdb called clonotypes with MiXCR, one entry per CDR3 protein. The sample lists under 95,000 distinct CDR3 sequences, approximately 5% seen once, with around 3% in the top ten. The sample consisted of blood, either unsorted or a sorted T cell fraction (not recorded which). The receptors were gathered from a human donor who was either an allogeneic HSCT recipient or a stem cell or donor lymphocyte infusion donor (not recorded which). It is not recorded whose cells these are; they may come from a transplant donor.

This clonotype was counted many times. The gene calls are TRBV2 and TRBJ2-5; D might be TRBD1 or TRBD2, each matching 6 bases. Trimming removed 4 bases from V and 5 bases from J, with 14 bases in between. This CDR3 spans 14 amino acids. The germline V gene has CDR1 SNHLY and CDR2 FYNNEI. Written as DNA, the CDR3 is TGTGCCAGCAGTGCAATTGCGGGACACGAGACCCAGTACTTC. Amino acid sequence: CASSAIAGHETQYF.

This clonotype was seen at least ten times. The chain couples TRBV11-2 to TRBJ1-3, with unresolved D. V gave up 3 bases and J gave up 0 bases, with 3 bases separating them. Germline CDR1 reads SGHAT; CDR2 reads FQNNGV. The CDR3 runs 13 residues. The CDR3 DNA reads TGTGCCAGCAGCTTTAGCTCTGGAAACACCATATATTTT. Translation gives CASSFSSGNTIYF.

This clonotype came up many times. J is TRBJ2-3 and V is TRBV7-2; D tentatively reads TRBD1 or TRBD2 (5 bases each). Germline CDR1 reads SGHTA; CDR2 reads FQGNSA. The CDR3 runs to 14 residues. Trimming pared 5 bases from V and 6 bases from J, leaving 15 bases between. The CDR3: CASSDSGTGDTQYF. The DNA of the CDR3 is TGTGCCAGCAGCGATTCCGGGACCGGGGATACGCAGTATTTT.

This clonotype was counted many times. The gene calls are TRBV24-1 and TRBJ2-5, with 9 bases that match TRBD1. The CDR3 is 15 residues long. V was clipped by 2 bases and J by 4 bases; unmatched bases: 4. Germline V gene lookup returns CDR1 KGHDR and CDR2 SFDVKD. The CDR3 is CATSDSRTGAETQYF. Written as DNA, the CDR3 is TGTGCCACCAGTGATTCCAGGACAGGGGCAGAGACCCAGTACTTC.

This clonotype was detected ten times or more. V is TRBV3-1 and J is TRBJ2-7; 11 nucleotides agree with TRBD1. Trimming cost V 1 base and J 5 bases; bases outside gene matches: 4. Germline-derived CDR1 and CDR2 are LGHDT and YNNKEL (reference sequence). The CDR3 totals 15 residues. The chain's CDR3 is CASSQGTGGINEQYF. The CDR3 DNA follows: TGTGCCAGCAGCCAAGGGACAGGGGGCATCAACGAGCAGTACTTC.